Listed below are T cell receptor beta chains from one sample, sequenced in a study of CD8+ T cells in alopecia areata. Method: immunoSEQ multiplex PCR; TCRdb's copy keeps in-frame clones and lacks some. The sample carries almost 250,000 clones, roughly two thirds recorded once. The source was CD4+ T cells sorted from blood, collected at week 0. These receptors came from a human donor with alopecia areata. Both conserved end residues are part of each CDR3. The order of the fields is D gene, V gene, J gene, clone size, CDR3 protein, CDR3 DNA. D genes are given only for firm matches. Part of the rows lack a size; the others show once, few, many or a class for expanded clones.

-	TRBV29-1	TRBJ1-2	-	CSVGGGYTF	TGCAGCGTTGGAGGAGGCTACACCTTC
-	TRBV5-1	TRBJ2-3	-	CASSTEVRRYF	TGCGCCAGCAGCACCGAAGTCCGGAGGTATTTT
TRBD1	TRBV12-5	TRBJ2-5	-	CASADRVETQYF	TGTGCTAGTGCCGACAGGGTCGAGACCCAGTACTTC
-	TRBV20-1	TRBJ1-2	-	CSARGSSRYTF	TGCAGTGCGAGAGGATCTTCGCGCTACACCTTC
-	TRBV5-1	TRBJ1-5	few	CASSSTTNQPQHF	TGCGCCAGCAGCTCTACAACTAATCAGCCCCAGCATTTT
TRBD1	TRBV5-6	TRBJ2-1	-	CASSLKGTEINNEQFF	TGTGCCAGCAGCCTCAAAGGGACAGAGATTAACAATGAGCAGTTCTTC
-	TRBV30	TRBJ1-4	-	CAWTEDGVYEKLFF	TGTGCCTGGACCGAGGACGGGGTCTATGAAAAACTGTTTTTT
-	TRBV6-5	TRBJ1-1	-	CASSRGTRSRTEAFF	TGTGCCAGCAGCCGAGGGACCCGGAGTCGTACTGAAGCTTTCTTT
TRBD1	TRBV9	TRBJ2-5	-	CASSVGGQGGFGETQYF	TGTGCCAGCAGCGTAGGTGGACAGGGCGGGTTCGGGGAGACCCAGTACTTC
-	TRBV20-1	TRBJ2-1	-	CSASRPNEQFF	TGCAGTGCTAGCCGGCCCAATGAGCAGTTCTTC
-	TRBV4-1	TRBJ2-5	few	CASSPVYSRPETQYF	TGCGCCAGCAGCCCAGTCTATTCGAGACCGGAGACCCAGTACTTC
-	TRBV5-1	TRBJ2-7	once	CASSLASLHEQYF	TGCGCCAGCAGCTTGGCATCCCTCCACGAGCAGTACTTC
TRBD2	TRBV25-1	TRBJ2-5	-	CASSRDYLFQETQYF	TGTGCCAGCAGTCGGGACTACCTATTCCAAGAGACCCAGTACTTC
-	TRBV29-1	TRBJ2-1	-	CSVGWGRYNEQFF	TGCAGCGTTGGGTGGGGCCGCTACAATGAGCAGTTCTTC
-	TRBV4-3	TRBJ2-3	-	CASSQDSTGPGTDTQYF	TGCGCCAGCAGCCAAGACTCGACGGGGCCGGGGACAGATACGCAGTATTTT
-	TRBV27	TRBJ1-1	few	CASSSPGARGAFF	TGTGCCAGCAGTTCCCCCGGGGCGCGGGGCGCTTTCTTT
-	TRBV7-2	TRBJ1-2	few	CASSLPGNYGYTF	TGTGCCAGCAGCTTACCAGGGAACTATGGCTACACCTTC
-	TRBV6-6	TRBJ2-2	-	CASRLGGTNTGELFF	TGTGCCAGCAGACTAGGGGGGACCAACACCGGGGAGCTGTTTTTT
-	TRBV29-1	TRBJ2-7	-	CSVESQGLRNRHEQYF	TGCAGCGTTGAGTCCCAGGGACTCCGAAACCGCCACGAGCAGTACTTC
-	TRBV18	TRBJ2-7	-	CASSQWEGALPNYEQYF	TGTGCCAGCTCACAGTGGGAAGGGGCTTTGCCAAACTACGAGCAGTACTTC
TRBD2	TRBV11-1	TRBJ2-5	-	CASSFALAVEETQYF	TGTGCCAGCAGCTTCGCCCTAGCGGTTGAAGAGACCCAGTACTTC
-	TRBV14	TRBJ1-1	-	CASGQGGHRAFF	TGTGCCAGCGGACAAGGTGGACACCGAGCTTTCTTT
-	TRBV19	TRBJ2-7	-	CASSRGEYEQYF	TGTGCCAGTAGTAGGGGGGAGTACGAGCAGTACTTC
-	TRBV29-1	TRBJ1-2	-	CSVVDRNGYTF	TGCAGCGTTGTCGACAGGAATGGCTACACCTTC
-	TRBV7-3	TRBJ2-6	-	CASSAGSAGANVLTF	TGTGCCAGCAGCGCGGGATCGGCAGGGGCCAACGTCCTGACTTTC
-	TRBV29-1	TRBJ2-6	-	CSVERVPGANVLTF	TGCAGCGTTGAACGGGTGCCTGGGGCCAACGTCCTGACTTTC
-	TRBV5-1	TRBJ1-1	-	CASSLRGTEAFF	TGCGCCAGCAGCTTGCGGGGCACTGAAGCTTTCTTT